The 5 T cell receptor beta chains in this list originate from one sample, sequenced in a study of blood T cell repertoires in COVID-19. The assay was immunoSEQ multiplex PCR, and TCRdb's table has in-frame clones only and misses some. The sample lists fewer than 350,000 clones, around 90% occurring once. Input material: peripheral blood. These receptors were obtained from a man aged 25-45 years with COVID-19, enrolled during active disease.

This rearrangement joins TRBV7-2 to TRBJ1-6; TRBD1 might be the D (5 bases). The V gene's germline CDR1 is SGHTA and CDR2 FQGNSA. CDR3 length: 15 residues. V gave up 3 bases and J gave up 7 bases, with 13 bases separating them. CDR3 loop: CASSFAQAGNSPLHF. The CDR3 DNA is TGTGCCAGCAGCTTTGCACAGGCTGGGAATTCACCCCTCCACTTT. Based on the CDR3 plus reference TRBV7-2 and TRBJ1-6, the full variable domain is GAGVSQSPSNKVTEKGKDVELRCDPISGHTALYWYRQSLGQGLEFLIYFQGNSAPDKSGLPSDRFSAERTGGSVSTLTIQRTQQEDSAVYLCASSFAQAGNSPLHFGNGTRLTVT.

This clone appeared once. In nucleotides, the CDR3 is TGTGCCAGCAGCTCAGGGTTGGTTGAAGCTTTCTTT. As protein: CASSSGLVEAFF. V gene TRBV7-2 combines with J gene TRBJ1-1, with a weak D call TRBD1 (5 bases). This CDR3 is 12 amino acids long. V dropped 4 bases and J dropped 7 bases, with 10 bases sitting between them. Germline V CDR1 and CDR2: SGHTA, FQGNSA.

V gene TRBV5-6 combines with J gene TRBJ2-1; 9 positions match TRBD1. CDR1 is SGHDT and CDR2 is YYEEEE in the germline V gene. V lost 1 base, J lost 6 bases, and 14 bases stayed unmatched. The CDR3 is made up of 18 amino acids. Here the CDR3 reads CASSLRIVGDRVGNEQFF. The CDR3, as DNA: TGTGCCAGCAGCTTGCGAATTGTAGGGGACAGGGTCGGCAATGAGCAGTTCTTC.

The chain combines TRBV14 with TRBJ2-7; 7 positions match TRBD1. V lost 7 bases and J lost 6; bases outside the gene matches: 15. There are 15 residues in the CDR3. Germline V gene lookup returns CDR1 SGHDN and CDR2 FVKESK. CDR3 DNA sequence: TGTGCCAGCAACAACCCCAGGGACAGTGGCCTCGAGCAGTACTTC. Translated, it gives CASNNPRDSGLEQYF.

The gene calls are TRBV29-1 and TRBJ2-7; 13 bases match TRBD2. CDR1 SQVTM and CDR2 ANQGSEA come from the germline V gene. V dropped 7 bases and J dropped 6; count of bases not matched to a gene: 15. The CDR3 runs to 16 residues. The chain's CDR3 is CSGRLAGGPWNGEQYF. DNA of the CDR3: TGCAGCGGAAGACTAGCGGGAGGACCCTGGAACGGCGAGCAGTACTTC.